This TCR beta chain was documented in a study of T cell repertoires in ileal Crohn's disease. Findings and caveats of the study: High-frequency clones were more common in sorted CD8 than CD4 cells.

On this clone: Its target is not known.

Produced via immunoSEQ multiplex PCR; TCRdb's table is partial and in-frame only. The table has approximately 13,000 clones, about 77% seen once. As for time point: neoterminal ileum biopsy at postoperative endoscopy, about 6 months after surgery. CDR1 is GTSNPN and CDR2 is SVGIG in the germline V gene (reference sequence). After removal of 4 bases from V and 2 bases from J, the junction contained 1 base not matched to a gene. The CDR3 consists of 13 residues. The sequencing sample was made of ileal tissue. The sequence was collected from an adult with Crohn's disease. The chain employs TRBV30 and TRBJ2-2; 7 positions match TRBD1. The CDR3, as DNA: TGTGCCTGGAACAGGGGTAACACCGGGGAGCTGTTTTTT. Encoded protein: CAWNRGNTGELFF.